This is a list of T cell receptor beta chains from one sample in a study of blood T cell repertoires in COVID-19. Libraries were prepared by immunoSEQ multiplex PCR; TCRdb keeps only in-frame clonotypes and omits some of them. The repertoire holds 200,000 or so clones, with about 82% as singletons. Sequencing input: peripheral blood. The receptors derive from a woman aged 30 to 39 with acute or convalescent COVID-19. CDR3s include the opening cysteine and the closing phenylalanine or tryptophan. The D gene is left open where the match is weak. Rows give clone size only sometimes, using once, few, many, or a class for an expanded clone.

v_gene: TRBV7-8; d_gene: TRBD1; j_gene: TRBJ1-1; abundance: many; CDR3nt: TGTGCCAGCAGCGCTCGACAGGGATTAACAGAAGCTTTCTTT; CDR3aa: CASSARQGLTEAFF
v_gene: TRBV4-3; d_gene: TRBD2; j_gene: TRBJ2-3; abundance: .; CDR3nt: TGCGCCAGCAGCCTACATAGGACTAACAGCGGGGGTTTCCCAGATACGCAGTATTTT; CDR3aa: CASSLHRTNSGGFPDTQYF
v_gene: TRBV7-9; d_gene: .; j_gene: TRBJ1-6; abundance: .; CDR3nt: TGTGCCAGCAGCTCAACCGGGACTATCGATTCACCCCTCCACTTT; CDR3aa: CASSSTGTIDSPLHF
v_gene: TRBV27; d_gene: .; j_gene: TRBJ1-2; abundance: few; CDR3nt: TGTGCCAGCAGTTTGGGGCCTTCGGGCTATGGCTACACCTTC; CDR3aa: CASSLGPSGYGYTF
v_gene: TRBV28; d_gene: TRBD1; j_gene: TRBJ2-3; abundance: once; CDR3nt: TGTGCCAGCAGTTATGGGACAGGGACCACAGATACGCAGTATTTT; CDR3aa: CASSYGTGTTDTQYF
v_gene: TRBV6-1; d_gene: .; j_gene: TRBJ1-5; abundance: .; CDR3nt: TGTGCCAGCAGTGATTGGTCAGGAAATTTTCAGCCCCAGCATTTT; CDR3aa: CASSDWSGNFQPQHF
v_gene: TRBV28; d_gene: .; j_gene: TRBJ1-5; abundance: .; CDR3nt: TGTGCCAGCTCGAAGGGGTTCGAGCCCCAGCATTTT; CDR3aa: CASSKGFEPQHF
v_gene: TRBV10-3; d_gene: TRBD1; j_gene: TRBJ2-7; abundance: .; CDR3nt: TGTGAAGAAAACGACCTGAGGGGACAGGATCGTTGTTCGTCCTACGAGCAGTACTTC; CDR3aa: CEENDLRGQDRCSSYEQYF
v_gene: TRBV6-6; d_gene: TRBD1; j_gene: TRBJ1-3; abundance: .; CDR3nt: TGTGCCAGCAGCAACCGACAGGGGACGTCTGGAAACACCATATATTTT; CDR3aa: CASSNRQGTSGNTIYF
v_gene: TRBV12-2; d_gene: .; j_gene: TRBJ2-4; abundance: .; CDR3nt: TGTGCGGACTCCACCGGGACAGGGGAAAACATTCAGTACTTC; CDR3aa: CADSTGTGENIQYF
v_gene: TRBV13; d_gene: TRBD1; j_gene: TRBJ1-2; abundance: .; CDR3nt: TGTGCCAGCAACCGGGGCAGGGGGAGAGGCTACACCTTC; CDR3aa: CASNRGRGRGYTF
v_gene: TRBV6-6; d_gene: .; j_gene: TRBJ2-6; abundance: .; CDR3nt: TGTGCCAGCAGTCCCCTTAGGCGGGTTTTACCCTCTGGGGCCAACGTCCTGACTTTC; CDR3aa: CASSPLRRVLPSGANVLTF
v_gene: TRBV11-2; d_gene: .; j_gene: TRBJ2-1; abundance: .; CDR3nt: TGTGCCAGCAGCTTAGAGACTAGTGCTGAGCAGTTCTTC; CDR3aa: CASSLETSAEQFF
v_gene: TRBV5-5; d_gene: TRBD1; j_gene: TRBJ2-5; abundance: .; CDR3nt: TGTGCCAGCAGCTTGCGCCAGGGGGAAGGGGAGACCCAGTACTTC; CDR3aa: CASSLRQGEGETQYF
v_gene: TRBV2; d_gene: .; j_gene: TRBJ2-3; abundance: .; CDR3nt: TGTGCCAGCAGTGCGGGGACAGATACGCAGTATTTT; CDR3aa: CASSAGTDTQYF
v_gene: TRBV4-1; d_gene: .; j_gene: TRBJ1-1; abundance: .; CDR3nt: TGCGCCAGCAGCCAGGTGCGGGACCGCCATGAAGCTTTCTTT; CDR3aa: CASSQVRDRHEAFF
v_gene: TRBV19; d_gene: .; j_gene: TRBJ1-4; abundance: .; CDR3nt: TGTGCCAGTAGTGTCGACAGGTTGTTTAATGAAAAACTGTTTTTT; CDR3aa: CASSVDRLFNEKLFF
v_gene: TRBV6-2/TRBV6-3; d_gene: .; j_gene: TRBJ1-1; abundance: .; CDR3nt: TGTGCCAGCGGCCAACAGGGTCGAAGCACTGAAGCTTTCTTT; CDR3aa: CASGQQGRSTEAFF
v_gene: TRBV19; d_gene: .; j_gene: TRBJ1-2; abundance: few; CDR3nt: TGTGCCAGTAGTCCACAGGCCTATGGCTACACCTTC; CDR3aa: CASSPQAYGYTF
v_gene: TRBV19; d_gene: TRBD1; j_gene: TRBJ2-1; abundance: .; CDR3nt: TGTGCCAGTAGTTTTCGACAGGGGAAGTTCTTC; CDR3aa: CASSFRQGKFF
v_gene: TRBV19; d_gene: TRBD1; j_gene: TRBJ2-3; abundance: .; CDR3nt: TGTGCCAGTACCCCGGACAGGTGGGGGGATACGCAGTATTTT; CDR3aa: CASTPDRWGDTQYF
v_gene: TRBV19; d_gene: .; j_gene: TRBJ1-2; abundance: .; CDR3nt: TGTGCCAGTAGTATGACAGCTAACTATGGCTACACCTTC; CDR3aa: CASSMTANYGYTF
v_gene: TRBV7-2; d_gene: .; j_gene: TRBJ2-3; abundance: .; CDR3nt: TGTGCCAGCAGCCTGATTAGTCCGACGCAGTATTTT; CDR3aa: CASSLISPTQYF
v_gene: TRBV27; d_gene: TRBD2; j_gene: TRBJ2-1; abundance: .; CDR3nt: TGTGCCAGCAGTTTTTTAGTTAGCGGGGGGGCCTACAATGAGCAGTTCTTC; CDR3aa: CASSFLVSGGAYNEQFF
v_gene: TRBV19; d_gene: TRBD1; j_gene: TRBJ1-1; abundance: .; CDR3nt: TGTGCCAGTAGCTCCGACAGGGACACTGAAGCTTTCTTT; CDR3aa: CASSSDRDTEAFF
v_gene: TRBV30; d_gene: .; j_gene: TRBJ2-7; abundance: once; CDR3nt: TGTGCCTGGAGCACTACTTGGCAAGCCATCGAGCAGTACTTC; CDR3aa: CAWSTTWQAIEQYF
v_gene: TRBV19; d_gene: .; j_gene: TRBJ1-4; abundance: .; CDR3nt: TGTGCCAGTAGTATATTCGGAAGGGGGTCGGATGAAAAACTGTTTTTT; CDR3aa: CASSIFGRGSDEKLFF
v_gene: TRBV28; d_gene: TRBD1; j_gene: TRBJ1-1; abundance: .; CDR3nt: TGTGCCAGCAGCCAACCACGGCCAGGGGGCTTCGCTTTCTTT; CDR3aa: CASSQPRPGGFAFF
v_gene: TRBV27; d_gene: .; j_gene: TRBJ1-4; abundance: .; CDR3nt: TGTGCCAGCAGCCCGGGGGGCACAACTAATGAAAAACTGTTTTTT; CDR3aa: CASSPGGTTNEKLFF
v_gene: TRBV11-1; d_gene: .; j_gene: TRBJ1-1; abundance: .; CDR3nt: TGTGCCAGCAGCCCGAGAGGCTCTCGTCAGTTCTTT; CDR3aa: CASSPRGSRQFF
v_gene: TRBV10-3; d_gene: TRBD1; j_gene: TRBJ1-2; abundance: .; CDR3nt: TGTGCCATCAGTGAGCCGACAGGGGGCCTCTATGGCTACACCTTC; CDR3aa: CAISEPTGGLYGYTF
v_gene: TRBV12-3/TRBV12-4; d_gene: .; j_gene: TRBJ1-1; abundance: .; CDR3nt: TGTGCCAGCAGTTTAACAGGGAACACTGAAGCTTTCTTT; CDR3aa: CASSLTGNTEAFF
v_gene: TRBV7-9; d_gene: TRBD1; j_gene: TRBJ1-4; abundance: .; CDR3nt: TGTGCCAGCAGCACTCGGACAGGGTATAATGAAAAACTGTTTTTT; CDR3aa: CASSTRTGYNEKLFF
v_gene: TRBV12-3/TRBV12-4; d_gene: .; j_gene: TRBJ2-7; abundance: .; CDR3nt: TGTGCCAGCAGTTTATTAGCGTACGAGCAGTACTTC; CDR3aa: CASSLLAYEQYF
v_gene: TRBV27; d_gene: TRBD1; j_gene: TRBJ1-6; abundance: .; CDR3nt: TGTGCCACCGGAGACAGGGGTTATTCACCCCTCCACTTT; CDR3aa: CATGDRGYSPLHF
v_gene: TRBV7-7; d_gene: .; j_gene: TRBJ2-1; abundance: .; CDR3nt: TGTGCCAGCAGCGCCAGTCCAGGGAGGTACGATGAGCAGTTCTTC; CDR3aa: CASSASPGRYDEQFF
v_gene: TRBV4-3; d_gene: .; j_gene: TRBJ1-5; abundance: .; CDR3nt: TGCGCCAGCAGCCAAGAACCCCAAGCTTTT; CDR3aa: CASSQEPQAF
v_gene: TRBV2; d_gene: .; j_gene: TRBJ2-1; abundance: .; CDR3nt: TGTGCCACCCCAAGTGGGGGCCCCAGGAGGGAGCAGTTCTTC; CDR3aa: CATPSGGPRREQFF
v_gene: TRBV27; d_gene: .; j_gene: TRBJ2-7; abundance: .; CDR3nt: TGTGCCAGCAGTTTAGCGGGGCCCTACGAGCAGTACTTC; CDR3aa: CASSLAGPYEQYF
v_gene: TRBV19; d_gene: .; j_gene: TRBJ2-1; abundance: .; CDR3nt: TGTGCCAGTAGTATAGGTGGGGGGTACAATGAGCAGTTCTTC; CDR3aa: CASSIGGGYNEQFF
v_gene: TRBV3-1/TRBV3-2; d_gene: .; j_gene: TRBJ1-2; abundance: .; CDR3nt: TGTGCCAGCAGCCAAGCAGGGAACTATGGCTACACCTTC; CDR3aa: CASSQAGNYGYTF
v_gene: TRBV5-5; d_gene: .; j_gene: TRBJ1-1; abundance: .; CDR3nt: TGTGCCAGCCGCGGAGGAATGAACACTGAAGCTTTCTTT; CDR3aa: CASRGGMNTEAFF